These T cell receptor beta chains were read from a single sample in a study of long-term antiretroviral therapy in people with HIV. Method: immunoSEQ multiplex PCR; TCRdb's copy keeps in-frame clones and lacks some. The top ten clones hold about 10% of a sample with approximately 20,000 clones, more than 80% of them seen once. The material sequenced was unsorted PBMCs, taken 0.2 years after starting antiretroviral therapy. All receptors derive from a middle-aged woman with HIV. Each CDR3 is given with its conserved first and last residue. D genes are given only for firm matches. The size of a clone is reported for some rows only, either as once, few or many, or as a class for expanded clones.

>.|.|TRBJ1-5|TRBV6-1
CASSESWGNQPQHF
TGTGCCAGCAGTGAATCCTGGGGCAATCAGCCCCAGCATTTT
>.|.|TRBJ1-1|TRBV30
CAWRPGYTEAFF
TGTGCCTGGAGACCAGGGTATACTGAAGCTTTCTTT
>.|.|TRBJ1-5|TRBV29-1
CSVGSGTLHQPQHF
TGCAGCGTGGGGAGCGGGACTCTTCATCAGCCCCAGCATTTT
>.|TRBD1|TRBJ1-1|TRBV27
CASSLSGRGLVNTEAFF
TGTGCCAGCAGTTTATCGGGCAGGGGGTTGGTGAACACTGAAGCTTTCTTT
>.|.|TRBJ2-1|TRBV4-2
CASSQEDSYNEQFF
TGTGCCAGCAGCCAAGAGGACTCCTACAATGAGCAGTTCTTC
>.|.|TRBJ1-1|TRBV19
CASSISSLNTEAFF
TGTGCCAGTAGTATATCGTCACTCAACACTGAAGCTTTCTTT
>.|.|TRBJ1-2|TRBV4-3
CASSPRDFYGYTF
TGCGCCAGCAGCCCCCGGGACTTCTATGGCTACACCTTC
>.|.|TRBJ1-2|TRBV4-1
CASSQDQGTIYGYTF
TGCGCCAGCAGCCAAGATCAGGGGACAATTTATGGCTACACCTTC
>.|.|TRBJ2-1|TRBV9
CASSVVSGGDEQFF
TGTGCCAGCAGCGTAGTATCAGGGGGGGATGAGCAGTTCTTC
>once|.|TRBJ2-2|TRBV19
CASNSWRLNTGELFF
TGTGCCAGTAACAGTTGGCGTCTTAACACCGGGGAGCTGTTTTTT
>.|TRBD1|TRBJ2-7|TRBV30
CASTGAAYEQYF
TGTGCCAGTACAGGGGCAGCCTACGAGCAGTACTTC
>.|.|TRBJ1-6|TRBV5-1
CASSWNPGTQTIDSPLHF
TGCGCCAGCAGCTGGAACCCCGGGACCCAGACTATCGATTCACCCCTCCACTTT
>.|.|TRBJ2-1|TRBV2
CASNLYNEQFF
TGTGCCAGCAACTTGTACAATGAGCAGTTCTTC
>.|.|TRBJ1-1|TRBV7-2
CASSFSSGQQAFF
TGTGCCAGCAGCTTCTCTTCTGGGCAGCAAGCTTTCTTT
>.|.|TRBJ2-3|TRBV19
CASSMRATPKKYF
TGTGCCAGTAGTATGAGGGCAACTCCTAAGAAGTATTTT
>.|TRBD2|TRBJ2-3|TRBV9
CASSVDSGGRDTQYF
TGTGCCAGCAGCGTAGATAGCGGGGGGCGAGATACGCAGTATTTT
>.|TRBD2|TRBJ2-1|TRBV19
CASSELTSGRAEPPFF
TGTGCCAGTAGTGAACTCACTAGCGGGAGGGCCGAACCGCCGTTCTTC